These T cell receptor beta chains were read from a single sample in a study of post-analysis software for immune sequencing data. TCRdb fed the PCR reads into MiXCR, producing one record per CDR3 protein. The sample records hundreds of thousands of distinct CDR3 sequences, 55% to 60% being singletons. Material for sequencing was blood. The receptors originated from a girl aged 2-10 years with multiple sclerosis. Each CDR3 is given with its conserved first and last residue. The D gene is left open where the match is weak. Some rows mark clone size as missing; the rest say once, few, many or name a class of expanded clone.

D,V,J,size,CDR3,DNA
NA,TRBV30,TRBJ1-1,NA,CAWSVVSFNTEAFF,TGTGCCTGGAGTGTGGTCAGTTTCAACACTGAAGCTTTCTTT
TRBD1,TRBV4-3,TRBJ2-1,NA,CASSQGTGEGSYNVQFF,TGCGCCAGCAGCCAAGGGACAGGGGAAGGTTCCTACAATGTGCAGTTCTTC
NA,TRBV20-1,TRBJ2-5,NA,CSAVRGWGGGETQYF,TGCAGTGCCGTAAGGGGCTGGGGAGGCGGAGAGACCCAGTACTTC
NA,TRBV6-1,TRBJ2-1,NA,CASSESRELANEQFF,TGTGCCAGCAGTGAGAGTCGGGAGCTTGCAAATGAGCAGTTCTTC
NA,TRBV20-1,TRBJ2-1,NA,CSARGGVNEQFF,TGCAGTGCTAGAGGAGGAGTCAATGAGCAGTTCTTC
NA,TRBV12-3/TRBV12-4,TRBJ2-5,NA,CASTSAGAVPQETQYF,TGTGCCAGCACTTCCGCCGGGGCCGTGCCCCAAGAGACCCAGTACTTC
NA,TRBV20-1,TRBJ2-1,NA,CSARDYAGYNEQFF,TGCAGTGCTAGAGATTATGCAGGGTACAATGAGCAGTTCTTC
NA,TRBV10-3,TRBJ2-7,NA,CAITYEQYF,TGTGCCATCACATACGAGCAGTACTTC
NA,TRBV11-2,TRBJ1-1,NA,CASSSHLNTEAFF,TGTGCCAGCAGCTCGCATCTTAACACTGAAGCTTTCTTT
NA,TRBV7-8,TRBJ2-3,NA,CASSLVPRDTQYF,TGTGCCAGCAGCTTAGTACCAAGGGATACGCAGTATTTT
NA,TRBV19,TRBJ2-1,NA,CASSMGADYNEQFF,TGTGCCAGTAGTATGGGAGCCGATTACAATGAGCAGTTCTTC
TRBD1,TRBV20-1,TRBJ1-5,NA,CSAENRGGQPQHF,TGCAGTGCGGAAAACAGGGGCGGACAGCCCCAGCATTTT
NA,TRBV20-1,TRBJ2-3,many,CSASGTSTDTQYF,TGCAGTGCTAGCGGGACTAGCACAGATACGCAGTATTTT
NA,TRBV10-1,TRBJ2-4,NA,CASSPGPEGMYF,TGCGCCAGCAGTCCGGGGCCGGAGGGTATGTACTTC
TRBD2,TRBV6-6,TRBJ2-1,few,CASSPRGGPYNEQFF,TGTGCCAGCAGCCCCCGCGGGGGGCCTTACAATGAGCAGTTCTTC
TRBD1,TRBV7-4,TRBJ1-2,NA,CASSSSGTGGGYGYTF,TGTGCCAGCAGCTCCTCCGGGACAGGGGGCGGTTATGGCTACACCTTC
NA,TRBV2,TRBJ2-2,NA,CASGQRPGGAGELFF,TGTGCCAGCGGCCAGCGGCCAGGAGGAGCCGGGGAGCTGTTTTTT
TRBD2,TRBV7-7,TRBJ2-1,NA,CASSLAGGMEQFF,TGTGCTAGCAGCTTAGCGGGGGGGATGGAGCAGTTCTTC
NA,TRBV6-5,TRBJ2-5,few,CASSYVGRPYGQYF,TGTGCCAGCAGTTACGTGGGACGGCCTTACGGGCAGTACTTC
TRBD1,TRBV29-1,TRBJ2-7,few,CSVLEQGDEQYF,TGCAGCGTTCTCGAACAGGGGGACGAGCAGTACTTC
NA,TRBV2,TRBJ2-4,few,CASSELLLAKNIQYF,TGTGCCAGCAGTGAGCTCTTACTAGCCAAAAACATTCAGTACTTC
TRBD2,TRBV12-3/TRBV12-4,TRBJ2-1,NA,CASSLGLGLNRRLSYNEQFF,TGTGCCAGCAGTCTCGGACTAGGGCTGAATCGACGTCTCTCCTACAATGAGCAGTTCTTC
TRBD1,TRBV5-6,TRBJ2-7,NA,CASSPGWDSSYEQYF,TGTGCCAGCAGCCCTGGGTGGGACAGCTCCTACGAGCAGTACTTC
TRBD2,TRBV10-3,TRBJ2-5,NA,CAISQAGVEETQYF,TGTGCCATCAGCCAAGCGGGAGTAGAAGAGACCCAGTACTTC
NA,TRBV6-1,TRBJ2-4,NA,CASSPPGVRLLAKNIQYF,TGTGCCAGCAGTCCCCCAGGGGTTCGCCTTCTAGCCAAAAACATTCAGTACTTC
NA,TRBV5-1,TRBJ1-1,few,CASSLLGGMNTEAFF,TGCGCCAGCAGCCTTCTCGGGGGGATGAACACTGAAGCTTTCTTT
NA,TRBV3-1,TRBJ2-5,NA,CASSQMDRQETQYF,TGTGCCAGCAGCCAAATGGACCGCCAAGAGACCCAGTACTTC
NA,TRBV6-2/TRBV6-3,TRBJ1-1,few,CASSYSGEAFF,TGTGCCAGCAGTTACTCCGGGGAAGCTTTCTTT
TRBD2,TRBV29-1,TRBJ2-7,few,CSVILAGESEQYF,TGCAGCGTTATACTAGCGGGAGAGAGCGAGCAGTACTTC
NA,TRBV7-2,TRBJ2-2,once,CASRLIATGELFF,TGTGCCAGCAGGCTTATCGCCACCGGGGAGCTGTTTTTT
NA,TRBV7-2,TRBJ2-7,many,CASSLEASSYEQYF,TGTGCCAGCAGCTTAGAGGCTAGTTCCTACGAGCAGTACTTC
NA,TRBV20-1,TRBJ2-1,NA,CSARKGSGTTYNEQFF,TGCAGTGCTAGGAAGGGCAGCGGAACTACCTACAATGAGCAGTTCTTC
NA,TRBV7-2,TRBJ2-5,NA,CASSLMERGETQYF,TGTGCCAGCAGCTTAATGGAACGGGGGGAGACCCAGTACTTC
TRBD2,TRBV20-1,TRBJ2-3,NA,CSAHLAGGLTDMQYF,TGCAGTGCTCATCTAGCGGGGGGGTTAACAGATATGCAGTATTTT
TRBD1,TRBV12-3/TRBV12-4,TRBJ1-1,few,CASSLGRGQGDTEAFF,TGTGCCAGCAGTTTAGGACGAGGACAGGGAGACACTGAAGCTTTCTTT
NA,TRBV12-3/TRBV12-4,TRBJ1-2,NA,CASSPTRYTSNYGYTF,TGTGCCAGCAGTCCGACCCGATACACTTCTAACTATGGCTACACCTTC
NA,TRBV29-1,TRBJ1-2,few,CSVEGSGDRPYGYTF,TGCAGCGTTGAAGGTTCAGGGGACCGACCCTATGGCTACACCTTC
NA,TRBV5-6,TRBJ1-5,NA,CASSLGGAGWQPQHF,TGTGCCAGCAGCTTGGGAGGCGCAGGGTGGCAGCCCCAGCATTTT
TRBD1,TRBV20-1,TRBJ2-7,once,CSARPGTGATEQYF,TGCAGTGCTAGGCCTGGGACAGGGGCGACCGAGCAGTACTTC
TRBD1,TRBV5-1,TRBJ1-1,NA,CASSFRDRGAMNTEAFF,TGCGCCAGCAGCTTCCGGGACAGGGGGGCGATGAACACTGAAGCTTTCTTT
NA,TRBV7-2,TRBJ2-2,NA,CASSLNGAVNTGELFF,TGTGCCAGCAGCTTAAATGGGGCGGTGAACACCGGGGAGCTGTTTTTT
NA,TRBV5-1,TRBJ2-3,NA,CASSLDRRESDTQYF,TGCGCCAGCAGCTTGGACAGGAGGGAGTCAGATACGCAGTATTTT
NA,TRBV20-1,TRBJ2-1,few,CSAWGAQNEQFF,TGCAGTGCCTGGGGGGCCCAGAATGAGCAGTTCTTC
NA,TRBV7-2,TRBJ2-1,NA,CASSLDSLNEQFF,TGTGCCAGCAGCTTGGACAGTCTCAATGAGCAGTTCTTC
NA,TRBV21-1,TRBJ2-7,NA,CASSKMVRGINEQYF,TGTGCCAGCAGCAAAATGGTTAGGGGTATCAACGAGCAGTACTTC
TRBD1,TRBV5-1,TRBJ2-7,NA,CASSFGDRVPRDQYF,TGCGCCAGCAGCTTCGGAGACAGGGTCCCCCGTGATCAGTACTTC
NA,TRBV7-2,TRBJ2-1,NA,CASRGQSHEQFF,TGTGCCAGCAGAGGACAGTCTCATGAGCAGTTCTTC
TRBD1,TRBV5-1,TRBJ1-2,many,CASRSGQETPYGYTF,TGCGCCAGCCGGTCGGGACAGGAGACGCCCTATGGCTACACCTTC